The next 15 T cell receptor beta chains were all read from a single sample in a study of control samples from healthy donors and cancer patients. Generated by immunoSEQ multiplex PCR, the TCRdb table keeps only in-frame clones and is missing some. This table has roughly 100,000 clones, about 91% appearing once. The sample was blood. All receptors come from a woman aged 18-30 years in good health.

This chain links TRBV15 with TRBJ2-1; D may be TRBD2 (7 bases). Germline V gene lookup returns CDR1 LNHNV and CDR2 YYDKDF (reference sequence). V gave up 7 bases and J gave up 2 bases, with 18 bases separating them. The CDR3 extends over 16 amino acids. The CDR3 DNA reads as TGTGCCACCAACAAGGGGGGGTCCGCTACCTACAATGAGCAGTTCTTC. Translating it yields CATNKGGSATYNEQFF.

The chain carries TRBV6-6 and TRBJ1-3; D remains ambiguous. CDR3 length equals 15 residues. Germline V gene sequence: CDR1 MNHNY, CDR2 SVGAGI (reference sequence). Between the trimmed V and J ends, which lost 4 bases and 4 bases, there was a span of 14 bases. The CDR3 sequence: CASSFGIALGNTIYF. CDR3 coding DNA: TGTGCCAGCAGTTTCGGGATAGCCCTGGGAAACACCATATATTTT.

CDR3 sequence reads: CASGTKGSNQPQHF. Written as DNA, the CDR3 is TGTGCCAGCGGGACCAAGGGTAGCAATCAGCCCCAGCATTTT. This chain connects TRBV7-9 to TRBJ1-5; possibly TRBD1 for D (5 bases). V was cut by 8 bases and J by 0 bases, with 11 bases left in between. Per germline, CDR1 SEHNR and CDR2 FQNEAQ (reference sequence). The CDR3 is 14 amino acids.

V usage is TRBV30 and J usage is TRBJ1-4; a possible D gene is TRBD1 (5 bases). V shed 3 bases and J shed 6 bases, with 17 bases lying between them. The CDR3 extends over 15 amino acids. The germline CDR1 and CDR2 sequences are GTSNPN and SVGIG (reference sequence). As DNA, the CDR3 is TGTGCCTGGAGCCTTCCCGGGGGGAAAGATGAAAAACTGTTTTTT. Encoded protein: CAWSLPGGKDEKLFF.

V usage is TRBV27 and J usage is TRBJ1-4; 8 positions match TRBD1. V was pared by 4 bases and J by 8 bases, with 9 bases of the junction left unmatched. CDR1 and CDR2 from the germline V gene are MNHEY and SMNVEV (reference sequence). The CDR3 runs to 15 residues. The CDR3 region has the DNA TGTGCCAGCAGTTCCCGAGGACAGGGTTGGGAAAAACTGTTTTTT. Protein sequence: CASSSRGQGWEKLFF.

The J gene is TRBJ1-1, the V gene TRBV28; tentatively, D is TRBD1 (5 bases). Germline lookup yields CDR1 MDHEN and CDR2 SYDVKM. Trimming took off 2 bases at V and 4 bases at J, with 14 bases between the two ends. The CDR3 loop spans 15 amino acids. The CDR3 here is CASSLRQTMVTEAFF. DNA for the CDR3: TGTGCCAGCAGTTTACGACAGACCATGGTCACTGAAGCTTTCTTT.

This rearrangement joins TRBV24-1 to TRBJ2-1, with 7 nucleotides matching TRBD2. Germline V gives CDR1 KGHDR, CDR2 SFDVKD. The CDR3 covers 14 residues. The V gene end was trimmed by 7 bases and the J gene end by 7 bases; junction bases not matched to a gene: 9. The CDR3 loop reads CATSARRGLNEQFF. The CDR3 nucleotides read TGTGCCACCAGCGCCAGGCGGGGGTTGAATGAGCAGTTCTTC.

V gene TRBV19 combines with J gene TRBJ1-2, with a possible D match to TRBD1 (6 bases). V lost 6 bases and J lost 8, with 13 bases in between. Germline-derived CDR1 and CDR2 are LNHDA and SQIVND (reference sequence). CDR3 length equals 12 residues. CDR3 sequence reads: CASSPTGRGYTF. The CDR3 DNA reads as TGTGCCAGTAGCCCGACAGGCCGCGGCTACACCTTC.

The chain is built from TRBV27 and TRBJ1-2; 10 nucleotides agree with TRBD1. Germline CDR1 is MNHEY and CDR2 is SMNVEV (reference sequence). CDR3 size: 14 residues. Germline trimming cut 7 bases from V and 7 bases from J; bases unmatched to any gene: 9. The CDR3 is CASTKTGGAFGYTF. CDR3 coding DNA: TGTGCCAGCACTAAGACAGGGGGCGCGTTTGGCTACACCTTC.

The J gene is TRBJ2-4, the V gene TRBV6-6, with D tentatively TRBD2 (6 bases). The CDR3 runs to 12 residues. CDR1 MNHNY and CDR2 SVGAGI come from the germline V gene (reference sequence). V was trimmed by 6 bases and J by 10 bases, leaving 13 bases between them. CDR3 sequence: CASSPLAGIQYF. The CDR3 DNA reads TGTGCCAGCAGCCCCCTCGCGGGAATTCAGTACTTC.

This chain uses TRBV6-5 with TRBJ2-2; D not certain. The V end lost 5 bases, the J end lost 5 bases, and 6 bases lay between the germline ends. Per germline, CDR1 MNHEY and CDR2 SVGAGI. CDR3 length: 12 amino acids. CDR3 bases: TGTGCCAGCAGTCGAAAGACCGGGGAGCTGTTTTTT. Encoded protein: CASSRKTGELFF.

The chain uses TRBV5-8 and TRBJ1-3; D is uncertain. Per the germline V gene, CDR1 is SGHTS and CDR2 is YDEGEE. The length of the CDR3 is 13 residues. Trimming shortened V by 6 bases and J by 4 bases, and 11 bases separated the two germline ends. CDR3 region: CASNILQGNTIYF. DNA for the CDR3: TGTGCCAGCAACATCCTACAGGGAAACACCATATATTTT.

The chain uses TRBV7-9 and TRBJ2-1, with 10 bases lining up with TRBD1. The CDR3 sequence is 15 residues long. Germline V gene sequence: CDR1 SEHNR, CDR2 FQNEAQ (reference sequence). Germline trimming cut 6 bases from V and 12 bases from J; bases unmatched to any gene: 14. The CDR3 protein is CASSRRDRGLRGQFF. In nucleotides, the CDR3 is TGTGCCAGCAGTCGCCGGGACAGGGGCCTTAGGGGGCAGTTCTTC. Combining the CDR3 with reference TRBV7-9 and TRBJ2-1 gives the whole variable domain DTGVSQNPRHKITKRGQNVTFRCDPISEHNRLYWYRQTLGQGPEFLTYFQNEAQLEKSRLLSDRFSAERPKGSFSTLEIQRTEQGDSAMYLCASSRRDRGLRGQFFGPGTRLTVL.

V gene TRBV5-1 combines with J gene TRBJ1-1; unclear D gene. V was cut by 0 bases and J by 5 bases, with 8 bases left in between. Looked up from germline, CDR1 is SGHRS and CDR2 is YFSETQ. The CDR3 extends over 13 amino acids. Written as DNA, the CDR3 is TGCGCCAGCAGCTTGGGTTTAGGGACTGAAGCTTTCTTT. It is translated as CASSLGLGTEAFF.

The CDR3 loop is CASSETGGVSGYTF. In nucleotides, the CDR3 is TGTGCCAGCAGTGAGACAGGCGGCGTGAGTGGCTACACCTTC. This sequence joins TRBV6-4 and TRBJ1-2; tentative D call: TRBD1 (6 bases). V was shortened by 3 bases and J by 7 bases, with 15 bases between the two germline ends. CDR1 and CDR2 (germline): MRHNA, SNTAGT. The CDR3 has 14 residues.